This T cell receptor (beta chain) was captured in a study of CD8+ T cells in alopecia areata. Treatment here: oral pan-JAK inhibitor, 5-10 mg twice daily. The length of the CDR3 is 14 residues. From germline, CDR1 is SGHDT and CDR2 YYEEEE. The ends lost 4 bases at V and 2 bases at J; junction bases unmatched: 3. Sequencing templates came from extracted RNA that was reverse transcribed into cDNA. Sequencing was performed with immunoSEQ multiplex PCR; in TCRdb, only in-frame clones are kept and a portion is missing. The sample carries fewer than 250,000 clones, around two fifths recorded once. This receptor was identified in a human donor with alopecia areata. Sequencing was performed on CD4+ T cells sorted from blood, taken at approximately week 34, from a patient treated with tofacitinib. The chain employs TRBV5-6 and TRBJ2-7; 10 bases agree with TRBD1. The CDR3: CASSRGTGAYEQYF. CDR3 nucleotides: TGTGCCAGCAGCCGAGGGACAGGGGCCTACGAGCAGTACTTC.